This T cell receptor beta chain appears in the sequencing data of a study of T cells after yellow fever vaccination. Each CDR3 protein gets one entry after TCRdb re-called the 5' RACE reads with MiXCR. The sample carries around 550,000 distinct CDR3 sequences, about 19% recorded once. The length of the CDR3 is 16 residues. CDR1 is LGHDT and CDR2 is YNNKEL in the germline V gene (reference sequence). V lost 1 base to trimming and J lost 3 bases, with 14 bases between them. This rearrangement joins TRBV3-1 to TRBJ2-3; the D gene could be TRBD1 or TRBD2 (6 bases each). The specimen was PBMCs, collected 15 days after the yellow fever booster vaccination. The clonotype was recovered from a man younger than 45 who received the YFV17D yellow fever vaccine. The CDR3 loop reads CASSQVGGIGTDTQYF. CDR3 DNA: TGTGCCAGCAGCCAAGTAGGGGGGATTGGTACAGATACGCAGTATTTT.